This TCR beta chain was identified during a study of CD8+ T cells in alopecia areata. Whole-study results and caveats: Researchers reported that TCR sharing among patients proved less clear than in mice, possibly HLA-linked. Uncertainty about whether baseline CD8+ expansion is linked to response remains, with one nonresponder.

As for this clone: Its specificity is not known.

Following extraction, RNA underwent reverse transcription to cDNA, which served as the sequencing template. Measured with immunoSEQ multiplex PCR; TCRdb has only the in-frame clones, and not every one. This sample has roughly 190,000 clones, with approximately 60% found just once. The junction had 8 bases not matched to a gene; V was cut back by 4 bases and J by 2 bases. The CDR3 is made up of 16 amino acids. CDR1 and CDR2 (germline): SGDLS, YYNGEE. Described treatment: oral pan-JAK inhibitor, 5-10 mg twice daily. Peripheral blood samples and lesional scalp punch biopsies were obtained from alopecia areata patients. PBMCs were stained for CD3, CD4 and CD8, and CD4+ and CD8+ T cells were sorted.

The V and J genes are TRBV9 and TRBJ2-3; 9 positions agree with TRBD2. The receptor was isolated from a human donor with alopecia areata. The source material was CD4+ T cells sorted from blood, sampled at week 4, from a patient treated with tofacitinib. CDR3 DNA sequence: TGTGCCAGCAGCCTGGGGACTAGCAGCTCCACAGATACGCAGTATTTT. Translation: CASSLGTSSSTDTQYF.